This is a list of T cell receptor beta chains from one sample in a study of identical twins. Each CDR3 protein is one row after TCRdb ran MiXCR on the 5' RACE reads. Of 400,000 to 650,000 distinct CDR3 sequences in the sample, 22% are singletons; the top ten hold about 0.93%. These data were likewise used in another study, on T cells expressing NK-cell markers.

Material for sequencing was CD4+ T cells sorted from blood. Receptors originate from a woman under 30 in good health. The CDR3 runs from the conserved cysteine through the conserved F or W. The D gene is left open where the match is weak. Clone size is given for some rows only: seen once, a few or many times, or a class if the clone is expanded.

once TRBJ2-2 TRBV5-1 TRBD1 CASRGQGATGELFF TGCGCCAGCAGGGGACAGGGGGCGACCGGGGAGCTGTTTTTT
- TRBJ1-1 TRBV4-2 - CASSRVGALNTEAFF TGTGCCAGCAGCCGGGTCGGAGCCCTGAACACTGAAGCTTTCTTT
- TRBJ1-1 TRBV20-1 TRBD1 CSAKRQGSVLTEAFF TGCAGTGCTAAGAGACAGGGATCCGTGCTCACTGAAGCTTTCTTT
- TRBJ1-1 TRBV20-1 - CSASQPEGEAFF TGCAGTGCTAGCCAGCCCGAGGGTGAAGCTTTCTTT
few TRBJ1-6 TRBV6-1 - CASGSGGDNSPLHF TGTGCCAGCGGTAGTGGGGGGGACAATTCACCCCTCCACTTT
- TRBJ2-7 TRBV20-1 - CSASAPGARSYEQYF TGCAGTGCTAGTGCCCCCGGGGCGAGGTCCTACGAGCAGTACTTC
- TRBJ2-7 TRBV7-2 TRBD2 CASSLTSAGTYEQYF TGTGCCAGCAGCTTAACGTCAGCGGGGACCTACGAGCAGTACTTC
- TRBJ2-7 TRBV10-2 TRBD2 CASSVPSGTRPPEQYF TGCGCCAGCAGTGTCCCTAGCGGGACGCGCCCCCCCGAGCAGTACTTC
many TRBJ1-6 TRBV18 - CASSQGLGNSPLHF TGTGCCAGCTCACAGGGCTTAGGGAATTCACCCCTCCACTTT
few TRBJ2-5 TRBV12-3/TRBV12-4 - CASSSSLGIQYF TGTGCCAGCAGTTCCTCTTTGGGTATCCAGTACTTC
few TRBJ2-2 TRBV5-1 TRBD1 CASSFRPGGTGELFF TGCGCCAGCAGCTTCAGACCAGGGGGCACCGGGGAGCTGTTTTTT
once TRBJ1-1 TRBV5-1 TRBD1 CASSLSAGTGGGTEAFF TGCGCCAGCAGCTTGAGTGCCGGGACAGGGGGTGGGACTGAAGCTTTCTTT
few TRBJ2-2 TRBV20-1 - CSAKQAGLFGELFF TGCAGTGCTAAGCAGGCAGGGTTATTCGGGGAGCTGTTTTTT
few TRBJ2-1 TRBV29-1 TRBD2 CSVELAGDGEQFF TGCAGCGTTGAACTAGCGGGAGACGGTGAGCAGTTCTTC
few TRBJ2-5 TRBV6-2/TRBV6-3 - CASSYSKSQETQYF TGTGCCAGCAGTTACTCGAAGTCCCAGGAGACCCAGTACTTC
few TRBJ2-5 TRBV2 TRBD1 CASSRGGDETQYF TGTGCCAGCAGTCGAGGGGGCGACGAGACCCAGTACTTC
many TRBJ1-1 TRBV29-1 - CSVAGRAMNTEAFF TGCAGCGTTGCGGGCAGAGCAATGAACACTGAAGCTTTCTTT
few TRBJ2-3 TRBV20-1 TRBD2 CSGISGRSTDTQYF TGCAGTGGAATTAGCGGGAGGAGCACAGATACGCAGTATTTT
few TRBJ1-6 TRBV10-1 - CASRKDRTTPLHF TGCGCCAGCAGAAAGGACAGAACGACACCCCTCCACTTT
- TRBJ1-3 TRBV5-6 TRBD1 CASSANRDSLVLEFDTIYF TGTGCCAGCAGCGCGAACCGGGACAGCTTGGTGTTAGAGTTTGACACCATATATTTT
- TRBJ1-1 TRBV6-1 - CASQGPTAWTEAFF TGTGCCAGCCAGGGGCCCACGGCGTGGACTGAAGCTTTCTTT